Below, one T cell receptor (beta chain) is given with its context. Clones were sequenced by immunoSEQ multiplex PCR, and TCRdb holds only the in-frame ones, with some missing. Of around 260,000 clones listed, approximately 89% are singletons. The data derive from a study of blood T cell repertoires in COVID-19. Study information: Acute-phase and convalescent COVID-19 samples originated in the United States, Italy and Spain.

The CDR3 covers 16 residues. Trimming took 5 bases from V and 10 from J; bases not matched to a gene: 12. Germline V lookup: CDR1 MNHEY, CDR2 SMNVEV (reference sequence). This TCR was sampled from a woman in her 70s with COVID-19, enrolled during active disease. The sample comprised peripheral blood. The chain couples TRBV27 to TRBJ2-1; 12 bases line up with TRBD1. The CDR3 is CASSQTPGQGAREQFF. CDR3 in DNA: TGTGCCAGCAGTCAAACCCCGGGACAGGGGGCTCGGGAGCAGTTCTTC.